The 21 T cell receptor beta chains listed next were all sequenced from one sample in a study of blood T cell repertoires in COVID-19. The repertoire was sequenced with immunoSEQ multiplex PCR; TCRdb's copy has only in-frame clones and lacks some. The table shows a few hundred thousand clones, with 86% occurring only once. Sequences were obtained from peripheral blood. The receptors come from a man aged 35 to 55 who had recovered from COVID-19.

This sequence joins TRBV4-2 and TRBJ2-7, with 8 positions matching TRBD2. Germline-derived CDR1 and CDR2 are LGHNA and YNFKEQ. After removal of 2 bases from V and 1 base from J, the junction contained 10 bases not matched to a gene. The CDR3 contains 17 residues. Here the CDR3 reads CASSQQAGAGGSYEQYF. CDR3 sequence (DNA): TGTGCCAGCAGCCAACAGGCGGGGGCGGGAGGATCCTACGAGCAGTACTTC.

This chain connects TRBV7-2 to TRBJ1-2; 7 bases map to TRBD1. The CDR3 runs 16 residues. CDR1 and CDR2 from the germline V gene are SGHTA and FQGNSA. After removal of 6 bases from V and 1 base from J, the junction contained 11 bases not matched to a gene. The CDR3 region is CASSLNGQGGNYGYTF. CDR3 in DNA: TGTGCCAGCAGTCTTAACGGGCAGGGGGGTAACTATGGCTACACCTTC.

V and J are TRBV10-3 and TRBJ1-2; D ambiguous. The CDR3 is made up of 12 amino acids. Trimming cost V 8 bases and J 8 bases, with 15 bases left between them. Germline lookup yields CDR1 ENHRY and CDR2 SYGVKD. The CDR3 reads CAILEATSGYTF. For the CDR3, the DNA is TGTGCCATCCTGGAGGCCACGAGCGGCTACACCTTC.

The chain has TRBV9 and TRBJ2-3; 8 bases are shared with TRBD1. Germline CDR1 is SGDLS and CDR2 is YYNGEE. This CDR3 comprises 16 residues. Unmatched junction bases numbered 8, after V lost 3 bases and J lost 2 bases. In nucleotides, the CDR3 is TGTGCCAGCAGCGCCAGACAGGGGCGAGTCACAGATACGCAGTATTTT. It is translated as CASSARQGRVTDTQYF.

The genes are TRBV27 and TRBJ2-2; weak D call: TRBD2 (7 bases). V was shortened by 10 bases and J by 4 bases, with 19 bases between the two germline ends. The length of the CDR3 is 15 residues. Germline values: CDR1 MNHEY, CDR2 SMNVEV (reference sequence). The CDR3 reads CATRPGGAITGELFF. In nucleotides, the CDR3 is TGTGCCACCCGCCCGGGGGGCGCGATCACCGGGGAGCTGTTTTTT.

The genes are TRBV7-3 and TRBJ2-1, with 8 nucleotides matching TRBD2. Germline trimming cut 5 bases from V and 4 bases from J; bases unmatched to any gene: 10. CDR1 and CDR2 (germline): SGHTA, FQGTGA. CDR3 length: 16 amino acids. This chain's CDR3 is CASSQIAGPSYNEQFF. The CDR3 nucleotides are TGTGCCAGCAGCCAAATAGCGGGGCCTTCTTACAATGAGCAGTTCTTC.

The J gene is TRBJ2-7, the V gene TRBV6-5; 10 bases line up with TRBD1. The junction had 5 bases not matched to a gene; V was cut back by 7 bases and J by 5 bases. This CDR3 is 13 amino acids long. CDR1 and CDR2 (germline): MNHEY, SVGAGI. This CDR3 reads CASNRQGADEQYF. CDR3 nucleotide sequence: TGTGCCAGCAACCGACAGGGGGCGGACGAGCAGTACTTC.

The genes are TRBV6-5 and TRBJ2-7; 9 bases line up with TRBD2. The CDR3 extends over 15 amino acids. Germline lookup yields CDR1 MNHEY and CDR2 SVGAGI. V was pared by 6 bases and J by 2 bases, with 8 bases of the junction left unmatched. CDR3 residues: CASSQGRLAAYEQYF. The DNA for the CDR3 is TGTGCCAGCAGCCAGGGGAGACTAGCGGCCTACGAGCAGTACTTC.

The rearrangement uses TRBV6-5 and TRBJ2-5, with D possibly being TRBD2 (6 bases). Germline V CDR1 and CDR2: MNHEY, SVGAGI. This CDR3 has 16 residues. V lost 2 bases, J lost 1 base, and 14 bases lay in between. The CDR3 bases are TGTGCCAGCAGTTACGTCCGGGGGTCCACCCAAGAGACCCAGTACTTC. Its translation: CASSYVRGSTQETQYF.

This clone was detected only a few times. The chain recombines TRBV7-9 with TRBJ1-2; D gene uncertain. Trimming pared 8 bases from V and 6 bases from J, leaving 19 bases between. This CDR3 contains 14 residues. The V gene's germline CDR1 is SEHNR and CDR2 FQNEAQ (reference sequence). DNA for the CDR3: TGTGCCAGCGCGTCGGGAATGCCCTCGGATGGCTACACCTTC. Residues: CASASGMPSDGYTF.

The V gene is TRBV6-5, the J gene TRBJ1-4; D uncertain. The CDR3 runs to 11 residues. CDR1 and CDR2 from the germline V gene are MNHEY and SVGAGI. Trimming cost V 4 bases and J 8 bases, with 5 bases left between them. The CDR3 is CASSSGEKLFF. CDR3 coding DNA: TGTGCCAGCAGTTCGGGAGAAAAACTGTTTTTT.

This rearrangement joins TRBV12-5 to TRBJ2-3, with a tentative D call TRBD1 (5 bases). This CDR3 spans 17 amino acids. Trimming took 3 bases from V and 3 from J, leaving 19 bases between them. Germline V lookup: CDR1 LGHNT, CDR2 FRNRAP. The CDR3 here is CASGLPTRQPATDTQYF. CDR3 DNA: TGTGCTAGTGGTTTACCGACCCGACAGCCAGCGACAGATACGCAGTATTTT.

This sequence joins TRBV6-6 and TRBJ2-3; 8 positions agree with TRBD2. V shed 8 bases and J 4 bases; nucleotides not matched to a gene: 11. CDR1 is MNHNY and CDR2 is SVGAGI in the germline V gene (reference sequence). This CDR3 is 15 amino acids long. The CDR3 is CASLTGGRWADTQYF. The DNA of the CDR3 is TGTGCCAGCTTGACTGGCGGGAGGTGGGCAGATACGCAGTATTTT.

This clone was counted a single time. V is TRBV7-8 and J is TRBJ1-4; D might be TRBD1 (6 bases). Germline values: CDR1 SGHVS, CDR2 FQNEAQ. Trimming stripped 1 base from V and 7 bases from J, with 19 bases between. This CDR3 has 17 amino acids. CDR3 loop: CASSLVVGALYGEKLFF. The CDR3 DNA reads as TGTGCCAGCAGCTTAGTCGTGGGGGCCCTTTACGGTGAAAAACTGTTTTTT.

This clone occurred once. This chain links TRBV20-1 with TRBJ1-4, with a weak D call TRBD1 (6 bases). The germline V gene has CDR1 DFQATT and CDR2 SNEGSKA (reference sequence). Between the trimmed V and J ends, which lost 3 bases and 0 bases, there was a span of 11 bases. The CDR3 runs 15 residues. This CDR3 reads CSASVGAATNEKLFF. CDR3 DNA: TGCAGTGCTAGTGTGGGGGCCGCAACTAATGAAAAACTGTTTTTT.

The chain has TRBV19 and TRBJ2-5; 10 bases agree with TRBD1. Germline CDR1 LNHDA, CDR2 SQIVND (reference sequence). V was pared by 5 bases and J by 5 bases, with 8 bases of the junction left unmatched. CDR3 length equals 15 residues. CDR3 sequence: CASSVPGQGLETQYF. CDR3 DNA sequence: TGTGCCAGTAGTGTTCCGGGACAGGGGTTGGAGACCCAGTACTTC.

The chain joins TRBV11-2 to TRBJ2-3; TRBD1 matches at 8 bases. Unmatched junction bases numbered 2, after V lost 4 bases and J lost 5 bases. Per germline, CDR1 SGHAT and CDR2 FQNNGV. The CDR3 extends over 13 amino acids. This CDR3 reads CASSSGTGDTQYF. The CDR3 bases are TGTGCCAGCAGCTCCGGGACAGGAGATACGCAGTATTTT. Full variable domain (outside the CDR3, taken from reference TRBV11-2 and TRBJ2-3): EAGVAQSPRYKIIEKRQSVAFWCNPISGHATLYWYQQILGQGPKLLIQFQNNGVVDDSQLPKDRFSAERLKGVDSTLKIQPAKLEDSAVYLCASSSGTGDTQYFGPGTRLTVL.

This clone was recorded only once. The CDR3: CASSQDLAVYEQYF. CDR3 coding DNA: TGCGCCAGCAGCCAAGATCTTGCGGTTTACGAGCAGTACTTC. The V call is TRBV4-3, the J call TRBJ2-7; D gene uncertain. CDR1 and CDR2 (germline): LGHNA, YSLEER. The CDR3 contains 14 residues. With 0 bases removed from V and 4 bases from J, the gap between germline ends came to 10 bases.

This rearrangement joins TRBV30 to TRBJ2-5, with 9 nucleotides matching TRBD2. V was pared by 1 base and J by 6 bases, with 12 bases of the junction left unmatched. The germline CDR1 and CDR2 sequences are GTSNPN and SVGIG (reference sequence). CDR3 size: 16 residues. CDR3 sequence: CAWSATPGLAGQTQYF. The CDR3 region has the DNA TGTGCCTGGAGTGCTACCCCGGGACTAGCTGGGCAGACCCAGTACTTC.

The chain has TRBV10-3 and TRBJ2-7; 7 nucleotides align to TRBD2. Germline-derived CDR1 and CDR2 are ENHRY and SYGVKD. Trimming cost V 3 bases and J 0 bases; bases outside gene matches: 11. The CDR3 runs to 17 residues. Written as DNA, the CDR3 is TGTGCCATCAGTGATAGGGGCACCGGGAGGAGCTCCTACGAGCAGTACTTC. Translation: CAISDRGTGRSSYEQYF.

V is TRBV14 and J is TRBJ1-4, with D uncertain. The CDR3 totals 13 residues. Germline V gene data show CDR1 as SGHDN and CDR2 as FVKESK. V lost 4 bases and J 4 bases, leaving 7 bases between the germline ends. The CDR3 coding sequence is TGTGCCAGCAGCCGCGGGATTAATGAAAAACTGTTTTTT. This codes for CASSRGINEKLFF.